The present T cell receptor (beta chain) was sequenced within a study of graft-versus-host responses after intestinal transplantation. Overall study context: Anti-thymocyte globulin served as induction for all recipients, who then took tacrolimus and steroids for 2 to 4 years. Study-wide points: Declines in HvG clones occurring early post-transplant were associated with peak circulating GvH clone levels.

Germline assignment: CDR1 LGHNA and CDR2 YNFKEQ. The CDR3 spans 16 residues. Trimming removed 0 bases from V and 2 bases from J; junction bases left unmatched: 5. Measured with immunoSEQ multiplex PCR; TCRdb has only the in-frame clones, and not every one. The sample contains some 90,000 clones, 85% to 95% of which appear only once. This clone occurred a few times. The antigen is unknown. The sequence derives from a human donor who was the organ donor for an intestinal transplant. The chain joins TRBV4-2 to TRBJ2-3; 7 nucleotides agree with TRBD2. Sequenced material: unstimulated CD8+ T cells sorted from spleen or lymph node cells, taken before transplant. Here the CDR3 reads CASSQEGAGDTDTQYF. In DNA form, the CDR3 reads TGTGCCAGCAGCCAAGAGGGTGCGGGGGACACAGATACGCAGTATTTT.